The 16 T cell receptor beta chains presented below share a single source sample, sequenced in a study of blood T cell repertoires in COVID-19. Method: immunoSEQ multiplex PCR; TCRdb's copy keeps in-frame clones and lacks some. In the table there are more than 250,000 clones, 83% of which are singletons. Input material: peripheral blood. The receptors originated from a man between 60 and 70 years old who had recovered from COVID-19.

CDR3 amino acids: CASSWTGEEQYF. DNA for the CDR3: TGCGCCAGCAGCTGGACAGGGGAAGAGCAGTACTTC. The chain carries TRBV5-1 and TRBJ2-7, with 9 bases that match TRBD1. J lost 7 bases, V lost 3 bases, and 2 bases had no gene match. This CDR3 spans 12 amino acids. The V gene's germline CDR1 is SGHRS and CDR2 YFSETQ.

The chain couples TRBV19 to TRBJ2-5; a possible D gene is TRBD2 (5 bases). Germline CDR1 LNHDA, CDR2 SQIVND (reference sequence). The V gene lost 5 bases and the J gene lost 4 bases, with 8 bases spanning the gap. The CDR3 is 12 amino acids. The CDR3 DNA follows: TGTGCCAGTAGTGGGAGTGGAGAGACCCAGTACTTC. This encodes CASSGSGETQYF.

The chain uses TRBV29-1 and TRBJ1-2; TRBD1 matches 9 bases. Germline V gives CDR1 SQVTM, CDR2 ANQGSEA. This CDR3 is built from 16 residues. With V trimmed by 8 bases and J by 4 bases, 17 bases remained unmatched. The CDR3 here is CSTPSEQGARGYGYTF. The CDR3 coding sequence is TGCAGCACCCCTTCGGAACAGGGGGCGCGAGGCTATGGCTACACCTTC.

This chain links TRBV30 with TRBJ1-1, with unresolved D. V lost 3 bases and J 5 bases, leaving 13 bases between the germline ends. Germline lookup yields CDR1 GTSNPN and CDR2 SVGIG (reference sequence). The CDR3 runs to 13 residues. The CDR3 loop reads CAWSTGHGTEAFF. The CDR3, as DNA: TGTGCCTGGAGCACTGGCCACGGGACTGAAGCTTTCTTT. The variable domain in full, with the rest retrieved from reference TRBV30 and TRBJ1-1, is SQTIHQWPATLVQPVGSPLSLECTVEGTSNPNLYWYRQAAGRGLQLLFYSVGIGQISSEVPQNLSASRPQDRQFILSSKKLLLSDSGFYLCAWSTGHGTEAFFGQGTRLTVV.

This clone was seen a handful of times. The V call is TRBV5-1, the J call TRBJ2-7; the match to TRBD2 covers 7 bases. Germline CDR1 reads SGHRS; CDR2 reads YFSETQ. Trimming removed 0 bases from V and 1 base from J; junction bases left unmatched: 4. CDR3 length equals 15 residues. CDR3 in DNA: TGCGCCAGCAGCTTGGGCGGGAGTATATCCTACGAGCAGTACTTC. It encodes CASSLGGSISYEQYF. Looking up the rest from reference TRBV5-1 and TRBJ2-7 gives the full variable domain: KAGVTQTPRYLIKTRGQQVTLSCSPISGHRSVSWYQQTPGQGLQFLFEYFSETQRNKGNFPGRFSGRQFSNSRSEMNVSTLELGDSALYLCASSLGGSISYEQYFGPGTRLTVT.

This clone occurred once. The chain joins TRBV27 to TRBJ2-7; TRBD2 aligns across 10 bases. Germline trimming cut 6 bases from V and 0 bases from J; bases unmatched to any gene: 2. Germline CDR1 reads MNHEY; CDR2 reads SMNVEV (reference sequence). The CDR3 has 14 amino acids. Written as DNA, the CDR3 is TGTGCCAGCAGAACTAGCGGGAACTCCTACGAGCAGTACTTC. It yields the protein CASRTSGNSYEQYF.

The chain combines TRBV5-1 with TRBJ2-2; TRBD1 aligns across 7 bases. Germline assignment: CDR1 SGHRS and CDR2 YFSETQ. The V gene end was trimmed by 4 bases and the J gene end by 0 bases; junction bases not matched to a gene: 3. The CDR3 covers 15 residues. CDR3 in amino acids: CASSPGQANTGELFF. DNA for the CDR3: TGCGCCAGCAGCCCAGGACAGGCGAACACCGGGGAGCTGTTTTTT. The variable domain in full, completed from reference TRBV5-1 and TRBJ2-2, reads KAGVTQTPRYLIKTRGQQVTLSCSPISGHRSVSWYQQTPGQGLQFLFEYFSETQRNKGNFPGRFSGRQFSNSRSEMNVSTLELGDSALYLCASSPGQANTGELFFGEGSRLTVL.

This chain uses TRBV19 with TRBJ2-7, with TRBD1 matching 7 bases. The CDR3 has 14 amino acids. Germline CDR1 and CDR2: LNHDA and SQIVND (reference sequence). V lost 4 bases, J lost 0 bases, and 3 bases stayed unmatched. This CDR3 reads CASSTDRNSYEQYF. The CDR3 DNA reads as TGTGCCAGTAGTACGGACAGGAACTCCTACGAGCAGTACTTC.

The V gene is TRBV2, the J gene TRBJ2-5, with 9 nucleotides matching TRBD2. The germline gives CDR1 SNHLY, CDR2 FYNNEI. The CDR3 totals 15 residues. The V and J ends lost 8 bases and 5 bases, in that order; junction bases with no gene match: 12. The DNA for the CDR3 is TGTGCCAGCGGGGAAGCGGGAGGCTCGGTGGAGACCCAGTACTTC. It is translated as CASGEAGGSVETQYF.

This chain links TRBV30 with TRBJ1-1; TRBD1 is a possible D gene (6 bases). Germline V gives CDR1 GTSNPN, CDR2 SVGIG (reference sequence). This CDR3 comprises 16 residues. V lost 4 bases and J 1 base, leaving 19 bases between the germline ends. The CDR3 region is CAWTKRGASRNTEAFF. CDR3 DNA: TGTGCCTGGACCAAACGGGGGGCTAGTCGGAACACTGAAGCTTTCTTT.

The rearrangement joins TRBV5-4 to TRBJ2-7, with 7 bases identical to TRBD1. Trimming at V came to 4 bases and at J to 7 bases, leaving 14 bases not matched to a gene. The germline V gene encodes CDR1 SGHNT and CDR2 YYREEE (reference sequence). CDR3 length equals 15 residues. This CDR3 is CASSETGVASDEQYF. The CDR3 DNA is TGTGCCAGCAGCGAAACAGGGGTGGCCTCCGATGAGCAGTACTTC.

CDR3 amino acids: CASSASGQETQYF. The CDR3 DNA is TGTGCCAGCAGCGCTAGCGGACAAGAGACCCAGTACTTC. This chain joins TRBV9 and TRBJ2-5; 7 positions agree with TRBD2. The J segment lost 2 bases and the V segment lost 3 bases, leaving 1 base of the junction unmatched. Germline V gene sequence: CDR1 SGDLS, CDR2 YYNGEE. The CDR3 sequence is 13 residues long.

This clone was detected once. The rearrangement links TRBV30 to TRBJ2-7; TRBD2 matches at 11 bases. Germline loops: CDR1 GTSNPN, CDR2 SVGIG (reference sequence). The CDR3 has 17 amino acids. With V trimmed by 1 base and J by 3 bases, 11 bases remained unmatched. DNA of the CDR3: TGTGCCTGGAGTGGAAGGACTAGCGGGCTCCTAGGCTACGAGCAGTACTTC. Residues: CAWSGRTSGLLGYEQYF.

The CDR3 is CASSLPSPGQNNYGYTF. The CDR3 region has the DNA TGTGCCAGCAGTTTACCGAGCCCCGGACAGAATAACTATGGCTACACCTTC. This chain joins TRBV28 and TRBJ1-2, with D possibly being TRBD1 (6 bases). This CDR3 region has 17 residues. Germline CDR1 is MDHEN and CDR2 is SYDVKM. V lost 2 bases, J lost 1 base, and 17 bases lay in between.

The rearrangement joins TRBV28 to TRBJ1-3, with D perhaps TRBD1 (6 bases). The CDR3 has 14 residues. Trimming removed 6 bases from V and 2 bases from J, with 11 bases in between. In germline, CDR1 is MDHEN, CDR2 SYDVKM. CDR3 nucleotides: TGTGCCAGCAGGGCACAGGGACCTGGAAACACCATATATTTT. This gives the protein CASRAQGPGNTIYF.

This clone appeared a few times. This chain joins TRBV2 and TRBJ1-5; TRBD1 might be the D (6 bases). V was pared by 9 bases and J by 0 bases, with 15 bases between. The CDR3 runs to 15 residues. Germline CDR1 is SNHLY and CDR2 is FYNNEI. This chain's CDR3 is CARGGTPLSNQPQHF. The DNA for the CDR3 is TGTGCCAGGGGGGGGACACCGCTTAGCAATCAGCCCCAGCATTTT.